This T cell receptor beta chain was observed in a study of long-term antiretroviral therapy in people with HIV (dated by TCRdb to 2022 to 2024). Turning to the overall study: Collection of the earliest samples took place about a decade ahead of the 2015 WHO recommendation for immediate ART, at a time when ART was typically delayed until CD4 counts fell. Of the approximately 30 participants with HIV, roughly 10 were female. No cross-contamination during QIAcube processing turned up in test extractions that ran a monoclonal T-cell line alongside 30 to 40 polyclonal samples. A total of fewer than 250 cryopreserved PBMC samples came from around 30 adults with confirmed HIV infection and were collected serially over a mean of roughly six years (range 1-12). Whether ART initiation and durable HIV suppression were associated with changes in peripheral blood TRB repertoire composition and diversity was tested in a retrospective serial study. Study-level results and caveats: The samples span the years 2004 to 2017, and the ART regimens used may be less effective than current regimens. Inferences about post-ART repertoire changes were limited because no data were available on ART adherence, viral resistance or therapy changes. Compared with controls, HIV repertoires had narrower CDR3 length ranges, and the network structure pointed to an antigen-experienced repertoire that shifted only slightly toward naive after ART. Limited PBMC availability meant only the TCR beta chain was sequenced, without alpha chain pairing. Because cell numbers in pre-ART samples were limited, unsorted PBMC were profiled instead of sorted CD4+ and CD8+ T cells. Expanded TRB clones identified before ART initiation dominated the repertoire at all time points, although this dominance fluctuated and declined in many PLHIV after ART. Starting ART was linked to a significant rise in TRB diversity, yet even after long-term ART the diversity remained significantly lower than in transplant donor controls.

Trimming takes 1 base off V and 5 bases off J; junction bases not matched to a gene: 13. There are 19 amino acids in the CDR3, from cysteine to phenylalanine inclusive. The read is trimmed to its CDR3 DNA, 57 bases read in frame from base 1. As encoded in the germline V gene, CDR1 is SGHTS while CDR2 is YDEGEE. To be included, a participant needed at least one PBMC sample from before ART initiation plus at least two post-ART samples. Every participant with HIV received treatment in the United States of America. Before DNA extraction, cryopreserved samples of 1-10 million PBMC were thawed and then washed. At the time of the earliest PBMC sample, participants with HIV were aged between roughly 20 and 55 years. Per participant, PBMC samples came from 1-4 timepoints prior to ART initiation and 2-8 timepoints following ART initiation, for a median of 7 samples. Serial HIV viral load, CD4+ T-cell count, ART history and demographic data were obtained for every participant. Genomic DNA was extracted from unsorted PBMC with a Qiagen kit on a QIAcube, with processing performed in batches of 12 samples.

The immunoSEQ hsTCRB v3.0 assay was used at survey level resolution to sequence the TRB variable region. The target sequencing depth for TRB was roughly 40,000-55,000 T-cell genomes per sample. An Illumina MiSeq with a v3 150-cycle kit was used to sequence the pooled TRB libraries. The original pipeline was this. Analysis of repertoires was carried out in R inside a reproducible Nextflow workflow spanning QC, data transformation and analysis. LymphoSeq2, an R package for exploring AIRR-Seq data, was used to implement custom analyses. Several samples yielding fewer than 5000 total TRB sequences were excluded, leaving around 190 analyzed HIV repertoires. Among the roughly 190 retained HIV repertoires, 55 to 60 were collected before ART initiation and about 130 were collected after ART initiation. Repertoires were downsampled to 5000 TRB nucleotide sequences, and summary statistics were averaged over 100 downsampling iterations. TRB sequences were retained for analysis only if CDR3 regions of at least seven amino acids were present. Two measures captured diversity: a Shannon entropy-derived clonality score and the Gini coefficient. In the repertoire networks, any two of the top 5000 CDR3 amino acid sequences were linked whenever the two sequences differed by an edit distance of one. GLIPH2 predicted antigen specificity groups and MHC restriction for TRB CDR3 amino acid sequences. Known CMV, EBV, HIV or tissue antigen associations were flagged by matching CDR3 amino acid sequences against VDJdb and McPAS-TCR. Pre-ART, post-ART and control groups were compared with Wilcoxon signed-rank tests and Holm-Bonferroni correction. TCRdb obtained this table from immuneACCESS and retained in-frame rearrangements with V and J assigned. These tables miss some clones; where compared with another copy, unresolved V genes account for less than half of the shortfall, and the remainder is unexplained. D and trimming were read from the DNA, whereas the V and J calls and clone size are those reported in that table. The sample table lists around 13,000 clones, around 77% of them with a count of one. Of the sample, 15% to 20% is held by the ten largest clones.

Points on this clone: The antigen this receptor binds is unknown. Base qualities were left out, and no much larger clone turns up one base away.

This sequence was found in a woman aged 40 to 50 with HIV. The material was unsorted PBMCs, obtained 0.5 years before starting antiretroviral therapy. Recombination joined TRBV5-8 with TRBJ2-1; 12 of the junction bases match TRBD2. The CDR3 in this case is CASSLMTSGSLRPHNEQFF. The DNA sequence reads TGTGCCAGCAGCTTGATGACTAGCGGGAGCCTTCGGCCCCACAATGAGCAGTTCTTC. Reference TRBV5-8 and TRBJ2-1 genes cover what lies past the CDR3, so the full variable domain is EAGVTQSPTHLIKTRGQQATLRCSPISGHTSVYWYQQALGLGLQFLLWYDEGEERNRGNFPPRFSGRQFPNYSSELNVNALELEDSALYLCASSLMTSGSLRPHNEQFFGPGTRLTVL.